Below, 24 T cell receptor beta chains from the same sample are listed, as sequenced in a study of cytomegalovirus exposure and HLA in healthy donors (dated by TCRdb to 2017 to 2019). The library was built by means of the immunoSEQ multiplex PCR assay. What TCRdb holds here is the immuneACCESS table cut down to in-frame rearrangements. Part of the clones is not present; checked against another copy, under half of the missing clones reflect an unresolved V gene, and the others are unexplained. For this sample there are more than 300,000 clones; about nine tenths appear just once. The ten most abundant clones make up 0.83% of the sample. Source material: PBMCs. The origin of the receptors is a woman under 30 in good health and CMV-seronegative.

As for this clone: Within the sample, other DNA sequences also encode this same CDR3. The chain combines TRBV5-1 with TRBJ2-5; 8 bases are shared with TRBD2. CDR1 is SGHRS and CDR2 is YFSETQ in the germline V gene. V lost 4 bases to trimming and J lost 2 bases; unmatched junction nucleotides: 7. This CDR3 has 15 residues. The chain's CDR3 is CASSLVAGLQETQYF. In DNA, the CDR3 is TGCGCCAGCAGCCTGGTAGCGGGATTGCAAGAGACCCAGTACTTC.

This clone was observed a single time. The chain uses TRBV6-5 and TRBJ1-1; TRBD1 might be the D (6 bases). The V and J ends lost 8 bases and 0 bases respectively, with 10 bases between them. The CDR3 has 13 residues. In germline, CDR1 is MNHEY, CDR2 SVGAGI. In DNA form, the CDR3 reads TGTGCCAGCGGGGGGGGCATGAACACTGAAGCTTTCTTT. Protein sequence: CASGGGMNTEAFF.

The chain is built from TRBV19 and TRBJ2-5; D is possibly TRBD1 (5 bases). Germline V gene sequence: CDR1 LNHDA, CDR2 SQIVND (reference sequence). CDR3 length equals 13 residues. The germline V and J ends were trimmed by 6 bases and 3 bases, with 11 bases remaining between them. In DNA, the CDR3 is TGTGCCAGTAGCAGGGCAGCTGAAGAGACCCAGTACTTC. Translating it yields CASSRAAEETQYF.

The chain couples TRBV15 to TRBJ2-3; TRBD1 aligns across 7 bases. V was clipped by 5 bases and J by 5 bases; unmatched bases: 7. CDR3 length: 14 amino acids. The germline V gene has CDR1 LNHNV and CDR2 YYDKDF (reference sequence). DNA for the CDR3: TGTGCCACCAGCCGCGACAGGGTTCAAGATACGCAGTATTTT. It translates to CATSRDRVQDTQYF.

V and J are TRBV27 and TRBJ1-1; D is unclear. Trimming removed 2 bases from V and 7 bases from J, with 8 bases in between. The CDR3 length is 12 residues. CDR1 and CDR2 from the germline V gene are MNHEY and SMNVEV (reference sequence). The CDR3 spells CASSLTAGEAFF. CDR3 bases: TGTGCCAGCAGTTTAACGGCGGGTGAAGCTTTCTTT.

This clone came up a few times. This sequence joins TRBV6-8 and TRBJ1-1, with unresolved D. CDR1 and CDR2 from the germline V gene are MNHGY and SAAAGT. CDR3 length: 11 amino acids. Trimming shortened V by 8 bases and J by 5 bases, and 9 bases separated the two germline ends. CDR3 residues: CASRPGTEAFF. The CDR3 bases are TGTGCCAGCCGTCCGGGTACTGAAGCTTTCTTT.

This chain links TRBV27 with TRBJ2-2; 10 positions match TRBD1. Germline CDR1 MNHEY, CDR2 SMNVEV (reference sequence). CDR3 size: 16 residues. V was clipped by 6 bases and J by 4 bases; unmatched bases: 8. The CDR3 coding sequence is TGTGCCAGCAGACCTGACAGGGGGCAGGGCACCGGGGAGCTGTTTTTT. Translated: CASRPDRGQGTGELFF.

The chain has TRBV5-4 and TRBJ2-5; D is possibly TRBD1 (5 bases). V was trimmed by 2 bases and J by 4 bases, leaving 9 bases between them. The CDR3 length is 13 residues. CDR1 is SGHNT, CDR2 YYREEE, per germline (reference sequence). The CDR3 coding sequence is TGTGCCAGCAGCTTATGGGGCCGAGAGACCCAGTACTTC. Protein: CASSLWGRETQYF.

This sequence joins TRBV2 and TRBJ2-2; TRBD2 aligns across 10 bases. V lost 5 bases and J lost 1; bases outside the gene matches: 4. This CDR3 region has 16 residues. The germline CDR1 and CDR2 sequences are SNHLY and FYNNEI. CDR3 bases: TGTGCCAGCAGTCTAGCGGGAGTAGTGAACACCGGGGAGCTGTTTTTT. This translates into CASSLAGVVNTGELFF.

V and J are TRBV2 and TRBJ1-3, with a tentative D call TRBD1 (5 bases). Germline V gene sequence: CDR1 SNHLY, CDR2 FYNNEI. V was cut by 1 base and J by 4 bases, with 5 bases left in between. The CDR3 consists of 13 residues. In nucleotides, the CDR3 is TGTGCCAGCAGTGAAGAGGGGGGAAACACCATATATTTT. It translates to CASSEEGGNTIYF.

The chain employs TRBV7-9 and TRBJ2-5; D may be TRBD2 (6 bases). With 6 bases removed from V and 1 base from J, the gap between germline ends came to 27 bases. The CDR3 sequence is 19 residues long. Germline V CDR1 and CDR2: SEHNR, FQNEAQ (reference sequence). The CDR3, as DNA: TGTGCCAGCAGTCGGGGGATATCCCCTATGTCCTTCCTCCAAGAGACCCAGTACTTC. Amino acid sequence: CASSRGISPMSFLQETQYF.

The chain combines TRBV2 with TRBJ1-2; 9 nucleotides match TRBD1. Germline assignment: CDR1 SNHLY and CDR2 FYNNEI. V shed 5 bases and J 4 bases; nucleotides not matched to a gene: 2. This CDR3 comprises 13 residues. CDR3: CASSLQGAYGYTF. The CDR3 bases are TGTGCCAGCAGTTTACAGGGGGCCTATGGCTACACCTTC.

This chain links TRBV6-5 with TRBJ1-2; 7 bases are a match to TRBD1. V gave up 6 bases and J gave up 3 bases; unmatched junction bases: 4. Germline V gene data show CDR1 as MNHEY and CDR2 as SVGAGI. CDR3 size: 13 residues. The CDR3 reads CASSPTGHYGYTF. CDR3 nucleotide sequence: TGTGCCAGCAGCCCGACAGGGCACTATGGCTACACCTTC.

This rearrangement joins TRBV19 to TRBJ1-1; D ambiguous. V gave up 1 base and J gave up 5 bases, with 8 bases separating them. CDR3 length equals 13 residues. Germline values: CDR1 LNHDA, CDR2 SQIVND (reference sequence). The CDR3 nucleotides are TGTGCCAGTAGTATAGTGGCCAAGACTGAAGCTTTCTTT. It translates to CASSIVAKTEAFF.

The chain combines TRBV7-2 with TRBJ2-3, with D maybe TRBD2 (5 bases). V shed 5 bases and J shed 5 bases, with 20 bases lying between them. Germline V gene lookup returns CDR1 SGHTA and CDR2 FQGNSA. The length of the CDR3 is 16 residues. CDR3 loop: CASSAHSRTSGDTQYF. The CDR3 DNA reads TGTGCCAGCAGCGCCCACTCCCGGACTTCGGGAGATACGCAGTATTTT. Supplemented by reference TRBV7-2 and TRBJ2-3, the full variable domain reads GAGVSQSPSNKVTEKGKDVELRCDPISGHTALYWYRQSLGQGLEFLIYFQGNSAPDKSGLPSDRFSAERTGGSVSTLTIQRTQQEDSAVYLCASSAHSRTSGDTQYFGPGTRLTVL.

The chain links TRBV9 to TRBJ2-5, with 7 bases fitting TRBD2. With V trimmed by 1 base and J by 5 bases, 2 bases remained unmatched. The CDR3 contains 13 residues. Germline V gene lookup returns CDR1 SGDLS and CDR2 YYNGEE. The CDR3 coding sequence is TGTGCCAGCAGCGTACAGGGAGGGGAGACCCAGTACTTC. This sequence encodes CASSVQGGETQYF.

The chain carries TRBV27 and TRBJ1-2, with TRBD1 identical over 8 bases. CDR1 is MNHEY and CDR2 is SMNVEV in the germline V gene (reference sequence). V shed 4 bases and J 6 bases; nucleotides not matched to a gene: 10. This CDR3 spans 15 amino acids. DNA of the CDR3: TGTGCCAGCAGTTCCCCAGGGGGCCCGGTCGATGGCTACACCTTC. Residues: CASSSPGGPVDGYTF.

The chain recombines TRBV6-1 with TRBJ2-7; 9 bases fit TRBD2. The V gene's germline CDR1 is MNHNS and CDR2 SASEGT. The V segment lost 7 bases and the J segment 3 bases; nucleotides outside the gene matches: 10. This CDR3 is 15 amino acids long. The CDR3 sequence is CASKGGGTSFYEQYF. The CDR3 bases are TGTGCCAGCAAGGGGGGCGGGACTAGCTTCTACGAGCAGTACTTC.

The chain employs TRBV28 and TRBJ2-1; 8 bases fit TRBD2. Germline CDR1 reads MDHEN; CDR2 reads SYDVKM. V shed 3 bases and J 9 bases; nucleotides not matched to a gene: 31. There are 22 residues in the CDR3. The chain's CDR3 is CASSFSYPAPRSGGPKGGEQFF. DNA for the CDR3: TGTGCCAGCAGTTTTAGTTACCCCGCTCCCAGGAGCGGGGGCCCCAAAGGGGGTGAGCAGTTCTTC.

The rearrangement uses TRBV2 and TRBJ2-5, with 7 bases fitting TRBD1. Germline values: CDR1 SNHLY, CDR2 FYNNEI. The CDR3 loop spans 15 amino acids. Germline trimming cut 7 bases from V and 0 bases from J; bases unmatched to any gene: 8. In nucleotides, the CDR3 is TGTGCCAGCACGGGGACAGCGGCGTACCAAGAGACCCAGTACTTC. This codes for CASTGTAAYQETQYF.

V gene TRBV6-6 combines with J gene TRBJ1-2, with 9 bases identical to TRBD1. Germline V gene lookup returns CDR1 MNHNY and CDR2 SVGAGI (reference sequence). CDR3 length: 15 residues. V shed 1 base and J 7 bases; nucleotides not matched to a gene: 7. CDR3: CASSYLGGQGRGYTF. The CDR3 bases are TGTGCCAGCAGTTACTTGGGGGGACAGGGACGTGGCTACACCTTC.

The rearrangement links TRBV7-9 to TRBJ2-1; D not resolved. Germline values: CDR1 SEHNR, CDR2 FQNEAQ (reference sequence). Trimming removed 5 bases from V and 6 bases from J, with 17 bases in between. The CDR3 contains 15 residues. CDR3 DNA sequence: TGTGCCAGCAGCCCCCGAGTGGTTTTGAGCAATGAGCAGTTCTTC. It translates to CASSPRVVLSNEQFF.

This clone is a singleton in its sample. The V gene is TRBV27, the J gene TRBJ2-5; D is perhaps TRBD2 (5 bases). V was clipped by 6 bases and J by 4 bases, with 15 bases between them. Germline values: CDR1 MNHEY, CDR2 SMNVEV (reference sequence). This CDR3 has 14 amino acids. The CDR3 loop is CASSAGGVSETQYF. The CDR3 nucleotides are TGTGCCAGCAGCGCGGGTGGGGTTTCAGAGACCCAGTACTTC.

The rearrangement joins TRBV18 to TRBJ2-1; D is possibly TRBD2 (5 bases). Germline loops: CDR1 KGHSH, CDR2 LQKENI. There are 17 residues in the CDR3. V shed 1 base and J shed 0 bases, with 13 bases lying between them. As DNA, the CDR3 is TGTGCCAGCTCACCACTTGGACTCCAAAGCTCCTACAATGAGCAGTTCTTC. This sequence encodes CASSPLGLQSSYNEQFF.